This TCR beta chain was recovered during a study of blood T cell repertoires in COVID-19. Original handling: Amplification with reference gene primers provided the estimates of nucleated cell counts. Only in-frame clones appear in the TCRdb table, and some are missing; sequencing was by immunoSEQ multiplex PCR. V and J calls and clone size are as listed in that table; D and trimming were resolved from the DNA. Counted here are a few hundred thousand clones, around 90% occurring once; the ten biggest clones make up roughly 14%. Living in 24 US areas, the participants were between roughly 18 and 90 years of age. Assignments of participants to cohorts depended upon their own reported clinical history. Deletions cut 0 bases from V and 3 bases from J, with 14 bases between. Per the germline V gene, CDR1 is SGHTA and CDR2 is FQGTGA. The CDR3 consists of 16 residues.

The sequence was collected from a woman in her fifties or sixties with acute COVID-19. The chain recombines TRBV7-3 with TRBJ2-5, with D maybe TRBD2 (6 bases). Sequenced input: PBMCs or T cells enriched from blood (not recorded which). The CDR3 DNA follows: TGTGCCAGCAGCTTAACGTTTCAGGGAGGCGAAGAGACCCAGTACTTC. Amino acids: CASSLTFQGGEETQYF.